This TCR beta chain was identified in a study of blood T cell repertoires in COVID-19. At the level of the study: Samples representing acute and convalescent COVID-19 were sourced from the United States, Italy and Spain.

With 5 bases clipped from V and 5 bases from J, the junction kept 6 bases outside the gene matches. CDR1 and CDR2 from the germline V gene are MNHEY and SVGAGI. CDR3 length equals 15 residues. Sequencing used immunoSEQ multiplex PCR; TCRdb keeps in-frame clones, though not all of them. Among roughly 230,000 clones, about 88% were seen once, and the ten largest hold just over 6.5%. Each participant's cohort was designated according to participant-reported clinical history. People in the exposed group encountered a COVID-19 case within 2 weeks before entering the study. The sample taken for sequencing was PBMCs or T cells enriched from blood (not recorded which). The chain recombines TRBV6-5 with TRBJ2-3, with 11 bases lining up with TRBD2. The receptor was derived from a woman between 50 and 59 years old who had been exposed to COVID-19. Here the CDR3 reads CASSLSGGAQDTQYF. The DNA for the CDR3 is TGTGCCAGCAGTCTTAGCGGGGGGGCCCAAGATACGCAGTATTTT.